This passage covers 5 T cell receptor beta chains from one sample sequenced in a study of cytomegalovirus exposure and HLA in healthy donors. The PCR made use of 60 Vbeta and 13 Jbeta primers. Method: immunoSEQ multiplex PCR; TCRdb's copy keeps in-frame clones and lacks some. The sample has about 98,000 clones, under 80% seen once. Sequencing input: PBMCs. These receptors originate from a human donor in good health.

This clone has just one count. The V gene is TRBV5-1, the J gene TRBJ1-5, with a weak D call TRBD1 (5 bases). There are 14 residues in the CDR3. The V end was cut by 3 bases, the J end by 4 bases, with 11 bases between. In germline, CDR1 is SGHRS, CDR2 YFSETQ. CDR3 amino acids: CASSWGVGNQPQHF. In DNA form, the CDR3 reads TGCGCCAGCAGCTGGGGGGTCGGAAATCAGCCCCAGCATTTT. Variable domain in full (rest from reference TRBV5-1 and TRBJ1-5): KAGVTQTPRYLIKTRGQQVTLSCSPISGHRSVSWYQQTPGQGLQFLFEYFSETQRNKGNFPGRFSGRQFSNSRSEMNVSTLELGDSALYLCASSWGVGNQPQHFGDGTRLSIL.

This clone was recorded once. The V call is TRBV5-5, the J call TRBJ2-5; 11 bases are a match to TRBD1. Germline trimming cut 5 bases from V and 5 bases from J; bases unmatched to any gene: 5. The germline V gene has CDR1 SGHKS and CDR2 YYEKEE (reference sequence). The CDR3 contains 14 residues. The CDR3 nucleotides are TGTGCCAGCAGTTGGGACAGGGGGTTGGAGACCCAGTACTTC. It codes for CASSWDRGLETQYF.

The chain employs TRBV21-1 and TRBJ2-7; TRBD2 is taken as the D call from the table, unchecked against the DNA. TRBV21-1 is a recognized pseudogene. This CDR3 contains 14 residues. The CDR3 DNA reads TGTGCCAGCAGCAAAGTAGCCGTCCCGGTCGAGCAGTACTTC. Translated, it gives CASSKVAVPVEQYF.

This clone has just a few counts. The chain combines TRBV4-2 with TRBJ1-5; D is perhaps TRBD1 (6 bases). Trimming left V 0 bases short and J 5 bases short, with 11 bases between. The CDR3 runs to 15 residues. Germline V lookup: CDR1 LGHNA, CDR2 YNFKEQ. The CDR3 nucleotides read TGTGCCAGCAGCCAAGATAAAGGGGGTGATCAGCCCCAGCATTTT. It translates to CASSQDKGGDQPQHF.

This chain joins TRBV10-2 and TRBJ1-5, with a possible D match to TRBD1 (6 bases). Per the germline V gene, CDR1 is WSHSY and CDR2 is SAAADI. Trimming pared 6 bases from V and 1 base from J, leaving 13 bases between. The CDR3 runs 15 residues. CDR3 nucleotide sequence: TGCGCCAGCAGCCAAACAGGGTTGAGCAATCAGCCCCAGCATTTT. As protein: CASSQTGLSNQPQHF.